A single sample gave rise to the 20 T cell receptor beta chains below, sequenced in a study of cytotoxic CD8 clonotypes in ibrutinib-treated CLL. Sequencing was performed with immunoSEQ multiplex PCR; in TCRdb, only in-frame clones are kept and a portion is missing. This table holds about 58,000 clones, approximately 71% found once. Sequenced here: PBMCs, sampled after 12 months of ibrutinib treatment. Every receptor here comes from a human donor with chronic lymphocytic leukemia.

This clone was observed a handful of times. V and J are TRBV10-2 and TRBJ1-2, with 7 bases that match TRBD1. CDR3 length equals 14 residues. Trimming at V came to 4 bases and at J to 6 bases, leaving 8 bases not matched to a gene. CDR1 WSHSY and CDR2 SAAADI come from the germline V gene. The CDR3 DNA follows: TGCGCCAGCAGTGTAACCGGGACAGAAAATGGCTACACCTTC. Amino acids: CASSVTGTENGYTF.

On this clone itself: One base separates it from a far larger clone, so it is likely a read error. The chain is built from TRBV5-4 and TRBJ2-7; D might be TRBD1 (6 bases). V was trimmed by 4 bases and J by 1 base, leaving 12 bases between them. The germline V gene has CDR1 SGHNT and CDR2 YYREEE (reference sequence). This CDR3 is built from 14 residues. In DNA, the CDR3 is TGTGCCAGCAGCCAAGAGACAGGATCCTACGAGCAGTACTTC. This gives the protein CASSQETGSYEQYF. Variable domain in full (rest from reference TRBV5-4 and TRBJ2-7): ETGVTQSPTHLIKTRGQQVTLRCSSQSGHNTVSWYQQALGQGPQFIFQYYREEENGRGNFPPRFSGLQFPNYSSELNVNALELDDSALYLCASSQETGSYEQYFGPGTRLTVT.

J is TRBJ2-3 and V is TRBV9; 8 nucleotides agree with TRBD2. Germline CDR1 and CDR2: SGDLS and YYNGEE. This CDR3 is 15 amino acids long. Trimming at V came to 0 bases and at J to 6 bases, leaving 6 bases not matched to a gene. The CDR3 here is CASSVGPGGMDTQYF. The CDR3 DNA reads TGTGCCAGCAGCGTAGGGCCGGGAGGGATGGATACGCAGTATTTT.

The rearrangement uses TRBV27 and TRBJ2-2, with 10 bases matching TRBD2. With V trimmed by 5 bases and J by 0 bases, 3 bases remained unmatched. The germline V gene has CDR1 MNHEY and CDR2 SMNVEV (reference sequence). This CDR3 spans 16 amino acids. The CDR3 DNA follows: TGTGCCAGCAGTCTACTAGCGGGGACGAACACCGGGGAGCTGTTTTTT. Its protein product is CASSLLAGTNTGELFF.

This clone was seen just once. The chain has TRBV28 and TRBJ2-7; 14 positions match TRBD2. The V gene's germline CDR1 is MDHEN and CDR2 SYDVKM. The CDR3 has 15 residues. V shed 2 bases and J 3 bases; nucleotides not matched to a gene: 0. CDR3 DNA: TGTGCCAGCAGTTTAGGGACTAGCGGGAGCTACGAGCAGTACTTC. This sequence encodes CASSLGTSGSYEQYF.

V usage is TRBV29-1 and J usage is TRBJ2-7; D gene unclear. V was trimmed by 7 bases and J by 1 base, leaving 11 bases between them. Germline V gene lookup returns CDR1 SQVTM and CDR2 ANQGSEA. The length of the CDR3 is 12 residues. In DNA, the CDR3 is TGCAGCGCATCGGATGGGTCCTACGAGCAGTACTTC. Its protein is CSASDGSYEQYF.

This sequence joins TRBV29-1 and TRBJ2-1, with 8 nucleotides matching TRBD2. The CDR3 runs to 12 residues. The germline V gene has CDR1 SQVTM and CDR2 ANQGSEA. The CDR3, as DNA: TGCAGTAGCGGGAACTCCTACAATGAGCAGTTCTTC. Translation: CSSGNSYNEQFF.

This clone was recorded a few times. This chain links TRBV11-2 with TRBJ1-5; no reliable D call. Germline values: CDR1 SGHAT, CDR2 FQNNGV. CDR3 length: 14 amino acids. V was pared by 1 base and J by 4 bases, with 8 bases between. The CDR3 nucleotides read TGTGCCAGCAGCTTAGTGGGAGGAAATCAGCCCCAGCATTTT. As protein: CASSLVGGNQPQHF.

This chain connects TRBV11-2 to TRBJ2-1; 9 positions match TRBD2. Germline V lookup: CDR1 SGHAT, CDR2 FQNNGV. V was pared by 0 bases and J by 3 bases, with 0 bases of the junction left unmatched. CDR3 length: 15 residues. The CDR3 region is CASSLEAGGYNEQFF. DNA for the CDR3: TGTGCCAGCAGCTTAGAAGCGGGAGGCTACAATGAGCAGTTCTTC.

This clone showed up just a few times. The chain has TRBV9 and TRBJ1-1; D is unresolved. Trimming shortened V by 5 bases and J by 2 bases, and 7 bases separated the two germline ends. CDR3 length: 12 residues. Germline values: CDR1 SGDLS, CDR2 YYNGEE. CDR3 nucleotides: TGTGCCAGCAGAAGTGATAACACTGAAGCTTTCTTT. The encoded protein is CASRSDNTEAFF.

The chain links TRBV2 to TRBJ2-1; D gene uncertain. The CDR3 has 14 residues. V lost 7 bases, J lost 4 bases, and 14 bases lay in between. Germline CDR1 and CDR2: SNHLY and FYNNEI. DNA for the CDR3: TGTGCCAGCAATCTGGGGAACTCATACAATGAGCAGTTCTTC. Its protein is CASNLGNSYNEQFF.

V is TRBV5-4 and J is TRBJ2-1; possibly TRBD1 for D (6 bases). This CDR3 contains 15 residues. V lost 4 bases, J lost 7 bases, and 18 bases lay in between. The germline CDR1 and CDR2 sequences are SGHNT and YYREEE (reference sequence). The CDR3 coding sequence is TGTGCCAGCAGCACTACAGGGACGCTGGAGAATGAGCAGTTCTTC. Protein: CASSTTGTLENEQFF. Drawing the rest from reference TRBV5-4 and TRBJ2-1, the complete variable domain is ETGVTQSPTHLIKTRGQQVTLRCSSQSGHNTVSWYQQALGQGPQFIFQYYREEENGRGNFPPRFSGLQFPNYSSELNVNALELDDSALYLCASSTTGTLENEQFFGPGTRLTVL.

A few counts support this clone. For the CDR3, the DNA is TGTGCCTGGAAACCGATATTTCATGAGCAGTTCTTC. Translated, it gives CAWKPIFHEQFF. The chain uses TRBV30 and TRBJ2-1; no clear D gene. Germline CDR1 is GTSNPN and CDR2 is SVGIG (reference sequence). With 4 bases removed from V and 8 bases from J, the gap between germline ends came to 12 bases. CDR3 length: 12 amino acids. The entire variable domain, with the rest obtained from reference TRBV30 and TRBJ2-1, is as follows: SQTIHQWPATLVQPVGSPLSLECTVEGTSNPNLYWYRQAAGRGLQLLFYSVGIGQISSEVPQNLSASRPQDRQFILSSKKLLLSDSGFYLCAWKPIFHEQFFGPGTRLTVL.

The chain links TRBV4-1 to TRBJ2-7; 11 bases align to TRBD1. V dropped 0 bases and J dropped 5; count of bases not matched to a gene: 12. There are 18 residues in the CDR3. Per the germline V gene, CDR1 is MGHRA and CDR2 is YSYEKL. CDR3 sequence (DNA): TGCGCCAGCAGCCAAGACCCCCCCTCGGGACAGGGGGTAAACGAGCAGTACTTC. Encoded protein: CASSQDPPSGQGVNEQYF.

The V gene is TRBV19, the J gene TRBJ2-5; 11 bases match TRBD2. CDR3 length: 16 residues. Germline trimming cut 0 bases from V and 5 bases from J; bases unmatched to any gene: 5. Germline CDR1 reads LNHDA; CDR2 reads SQIVND (reference sequence). CDR3 residues: CASSIERLAGFETQYF. The CDR3 nucleotides are TGTGCCAGTAGTATAGAGCGACTAGCGGGATTTGAGACCCAGTACTTC.

This sequence joins TRBV27 and TRBJ2-7; 7 bases agree with TRBD1. V was pared by 6 bases and J by 3 bases, with 14 bases of the junction left unmatched. From germline, CDR1 is MNHEY and CDR2 SMNVEV (reference sequence). The CDR3 is 16 residues long. The CDR3 region is CASRSALRTGGYEQYF. CDR3 sequence (DNA): TGTGCCAGCAGATCCGCGTTGCGGACAGGAGGCTACGAGCAGTACTTC.

CDR3 coding DNA: TGTGCCAGCAGTGAGGGACAGGGAAATCAGCCCCAGCATTTT. Protein product: CASSEGQGNQPQHF. The V call is TRBV27, the J call TRBJ1-5; 9 positions match TRBD1. CDR3 length equals 14 residues. Germline V gene lookup returns CDR1 MNHEY and CDR2 SMNVEV (reference sequence). Losses at the gene ends were 5 bases for V and 4 bases for J; bases not matched to a gene: 3.

The rearrangement links TRBV9 to TRBJ1-3, with D unresolved. With 0 bases removed from V and 2 bases from J, the gap between germline ends came to 12 bases. Germline V gene data show CDR1 as SGDLS and CDR2 as YYNGEE. The CDR3 covers 16 residues. The DNA of the CDR3 is TGTGCCAGCAGCGTAGGGGTGGGCAGACCTGGAAACACCATATATTTT. This sequence encodes CASSVGVGRPGNTIYF.

This clone has only a few counts. The V call is TRBV6-6, the J call TRBJ2-3, with D perhaps matching TRBD2 (7 bases). Germline V gives CDR1 MNHNY, CDR2 SVGAGI (reference sequence). The germline V and J ends were trimmed by 0 bases and 5 bases, with 15 bases remaining between them. CDR3 length: 16 amino acids. The CDR3 DNA follows: TGTGCCAGCAGTTACTCCATCGCGGGGGCAGGAGATACGCAGTATTTT. Translating it yields CASSYSIAGAGDTQYF.

The chain joins TRBV6-5 to TRBJ1-2; no definite D call. Germline values: CDR1 MNHEY, CDR2 SVGAGI. Trimming cost V 10 bases and J 9 bases, with 15 bases left between them. The CDR3 loop spans 11 amino acids. The CDR3 is CAIFTGRSYTF. As DNA, the CDR3 is TGTGCCATCTTCACGGGTCGAAGCTACACCTTC.